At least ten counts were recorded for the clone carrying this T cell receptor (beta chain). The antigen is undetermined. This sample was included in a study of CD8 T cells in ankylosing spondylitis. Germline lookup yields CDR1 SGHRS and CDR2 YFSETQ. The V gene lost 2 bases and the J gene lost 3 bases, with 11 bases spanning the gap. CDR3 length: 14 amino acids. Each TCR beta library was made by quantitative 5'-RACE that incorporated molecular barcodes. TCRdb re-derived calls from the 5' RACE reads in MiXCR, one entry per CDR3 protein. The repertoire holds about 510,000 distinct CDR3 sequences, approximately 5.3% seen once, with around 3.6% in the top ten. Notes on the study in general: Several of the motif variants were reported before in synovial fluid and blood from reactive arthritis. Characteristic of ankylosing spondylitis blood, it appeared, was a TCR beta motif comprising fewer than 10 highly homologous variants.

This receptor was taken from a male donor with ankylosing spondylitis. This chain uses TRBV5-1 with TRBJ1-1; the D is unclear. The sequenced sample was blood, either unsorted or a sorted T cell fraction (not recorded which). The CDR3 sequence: CASSFQGRDTEAFF. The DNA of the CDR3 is TGCGCCAGCAGCTTCCAAGGACGGGACACTGAAGCTTTCTTT.